Presented here are 10 T cell receptor beta chains from one specimen sequenced in a study of OX40 agonist ivuxolimab in advanced cancers. Repertoires were generated with immunoSEQ multiplex PCR, while TCRdb's copy carries only in-frame clones and drops some. The sample consists of tens of thousands of clones, roughly 93% of them appearing once. Sequenced material: CD4+ or CD8+ T cells sorted from blood, taken in a trial of the OX40 agonist ivuxolimab. These receptors were obtained from an adult with an advanced solid tumor such as melanoma, head and neck, liver or kidney cancer.

A few counts support this clone. The CDR3 DNA reads as TGTGCCAGCATGCTCGGCGGGCTAGCCAAAAACATTCAGTACTTC. Its protein product is CASMLGGLAKNIQYF. The chain carries TRBV2 and TRBJ2-4, with D possibly being TRBD2 (5 bases). Germline loops: CDR1 SNHLY, CDR2 FYNNEI. The germline V and J ends were trimmed by 7 bases and 0 bases, with 13 bases remaining between them. The CDR3 contains 15 residues.

Only one count was recorded for this clone. This chain uses TRBV4-1 with TRBJ2-7, with D possibly matching TRBD2 (5 bases). V shed 3 bases and J shed 6 bases, with 9 bases lying between them. From germline, CDR1 is MGHRA and CDR2 YSYEKL. This CDR3 has 12 amino acids. The CDR3 bases are TGCGCCAGCAGCCATGGAGGAGGCGAGCAGTACTTC. This encodes CASSHGGGEQYF.

The gene calls are TRBV7-9 and TRBJ2-3; D is undetermined. CDR3 length: 14 amino acids. CDR1 is SEHNR, CDR2 FQNEAQ, per germline (reference sequence). With 0 bases removed from V and 3 bases from J, the gap between germline ends came to 7 bases. The CDR3 DNA reads as TGTGCCAGCAGCTTAGCGGGAAAAACAGATACGCAGTATTTT. This translates into CASSLAGKTDTQYF.

V gene TRBV30 combines with J gene TRBJ2-1; D is ambiguous. The CDR3 totals 13 residues. Per the germline V gene, CDR1 is GTSNPN and CDR2 is SVGIG (reference sequence). V lost 4 bases and J 1 base, leaving 8 bases between the germline ends. CDR3 sequence reads: CAWTQFSYNEQFF. For the CDR3, the DNA is TGTGCCTGGACCCAGTTTTCCTACAATGAGCAGTTCTTC.

The J gene is TRBJ2-2, the V gene TRBV5-6, with 9 bases fitting TRBD2. J gave up 3 bases and V 3 bases, and 12 bases lay outside the gene matches. Per germline, CDR1 SGHDT and CDR2 YYEEEE. The CDR3 length is 18 residues. CDR3 sequence reads: CASSSYLSGRGDTGELFF. CDR3 nucleotide sequence: TGTGCCAGCAGCTCCTATCTTAGCGGGAGAGGAGACACCGGGGAGCTGTTTTTT. Drawing the rest from reference TRBV5-6 and TRBJ2-2, the complete variable domain is DAGVTQSPTHLIKTRGQQVTLRCSPKSGHDTVSWYQQALGQGPQFIFQYYEEEERQRGNFPDRFSGHQFPNYSSELNVNALLLGDSALYLCASSSYLSGRGDTGELFFGEGSRLTVL.

This clone was seen a single time. The V call is TRBV9, the J call TRBJ1-1; D gene ambiguous. Trimming shortened V by 4 bases and J by 5 bases, and 15 bases separated the two germline ends. CDR3 length equals 14 residues. Germline V gives CDR1 SGDLS, CDR2 YYNGEE. This chain's CDR3 is CASSRRGSQTEAFF. CDR3 in DNA: TGTGCCAGCAGCCGCCGGGGAAGTCAGACTGAAGCTTTCTTT.

The chain is built from TRBV5-6 and TRBJ1-6, with 7 bases fitting TRBD1. The V gene end was trimmed by 0 bases and the J gene end by 8 bases; junction bases not matched to a gene: 8. This CDR3 has 16 residues. Germline V lookup: CDR1 SGHDT, CDR2 YYEEEE. The CDR3 DNA reads TGTGCCAGCAGCTTGGCATCAGGGGGTAGGGATTCACCCCTCCACTTT. Protein: CASSLASGGRDSPLHF.

The J gene is TRBJ2-7, the V gene TRBV7-3, with 13 bases aligning to TRBD2. Germline lookup yields CDR1 SGHTA and CDR2 FQGTGA. The V segment lost 5 bases and the J segment 6 bases; nucleotides outside the gene matches: 7. This CDR3 has 15 amino acids. The CDR3 nucleotides read TGTGCCAGCAGCACTACCGGGACTAGCGGGACCGAGCAGTACTTC. As protein: CASSTTGTSGTEQYF.

The chain couples TRBV9 to TRBJ2-5; tentative D call: TRBD2 (6 bases). The J call may be faulty, since TRBJ2-7 better matches the DNA end. The germline V gene encodes CDR1 SGDLS and CDR2 YYNGEE. This CDR3 is built from 15 residues. The CDR3 protein is CASSVAPSASYEQYF. Written as DNA, the CDR3 is TGTGCCAGCAGCGTAGCCCCTAGCGCCTCCTACGAGCAGTACTTC.

This clone was detected once. The chain couples TRBV27 to TRBJ2-7; weak D call: TRBD2 (7 bases). The CDR3 covers 13 residues. CDR1 and CDR2 from the germline V gene are MNHEY and SMNVEV (reference sequence). The ends were cut back, 8 bases at V and 3 bases at J, with 14 bases in the middle. The CDR3 region has the DNA TGTGCCAGCGGGTCGGGGGGACACTACGAGCAGTACTTC. Protein: CASGSGGHYEQYF.